Below are 15 T cell receptor beta chains sequenced from a single sample in a study of T cell repertoires in cytomegalovirus infection. Their recognized antigens are unknown. A single record per CDR3 protein comes from TCRdb applying MiXCR to the reads. This sample has around 710,000 distinct CDR3 sequences, with 25% to 30% found just once. Sequenced here: cultured CD8+ T cells from PBMCs, sampled from culture after CMV antigen stimulation. The receptor set was obtained from a human donor in good health (CMV status not recorded). Some clones in this sample may be carry-over from other donors' samples.

In this sample, this clonotype turned up many times. The rearrangement uses TRBV6-1 and TRBJ2-1; the D is unclear. Germline-derived CDR1 and CDR2 are MNHNS and SASEGT. The V gene lost 2 bases and the J gene lost 6 bases, with 8 bases spanning the gap. CDR3 length: 13 amino acids. CDR3 in amino acids: CASSELGSNEQFF. CDR3 coding DNA: TGTGCCAGCAGTGAATTGGGGTCCAATGAGCAGTTCTTC.

As concerns this clonotype: The junction shows a germline mismatch at one end, possibly a read error. The chain carries TRBV4-1 and TRBJ1-1; a weak D match, TRBD1 (6 bases). The length of the CDR3 is 13 residues. CDR1 MGHRA and CDR2 YSYEKL come from the germline V gene. The CDR3 protein is CASGGTLNTEAFF. The CDR3 nucleotides read TGTGCCAGCGGGGGGACACTGAACACTGAAGCTTTCTTT.

This clonotype was detected a few times. This rearrangement joins TRBV27 to TRBJ2-7; D possibly corresponds to TRBD1 (5 bases). Germline V gives CDR1 MNHEY, CDR2 SMNVEV (reference sequence). The V and J ends lost 2 bases and 1 base respectively, with 9 bases between them. This CDR3 is built from 14 residues. The chain's CDR3 is CASSLLGASYEQYF. The CDR3 DNA reads TGTGCCAGCAGTTTACTAGGGGCATCCTACGAGCAGTACTTC.

V and J are TRBV7-2 and TRBJ2-3; 12 bases match TRBD2. The CDR3 consists of 18 residues. CDR1 is SGHTA and CDR2 is FQGNSA in the germline V gene. V dropped 1 base and J dropped 6; count of bases not matched to a gene: 11. The CDR3 loop is CASSLVPSGGVRGDTQYF. CDR3 bases: TGTGCCAGCAGCTTAGTACCTAGCGGGGGGGTTAGGGGGGATACGCAGTATTTT. Using reference TRBV7-2 and TRBJ2-3 for the parts outside the CDR3, the full variable domain is GAGVSQSPSNKVTEKGKDVELRCDPISGHTALYWYRQSLGQGLEFLIYFQGNSAPDKSGLPSDRFSAERTGGSVSTLTIQRTQQEDSAVYLCASSLVPSGGVRGDTQYFGPGTRLTVL.

Remarks on this clonotype: One junction end does not reproduce the germline sequence, and a read error may be involved. This chain uses TRBV29-1 with TRBJ1-2; no definite D call. This CDR3 is built from 15 residues. From germline, CDR1 is SQVTM and CDR2 ANQGSEA. The CDR3 DNA is TGCAGCGTAGAAGCGGACCGCCTCCGGGACTATGGCTACACCTTC. Translation gives CSVEADRLRDYGYTF.

The genes are TRBV4-1 and TRBJ1-1, with 7 bases lining up with TRBD1. The CDR3 totals 15 residues. The V and J ends lost 3 bases and 0 bases, in that order; junction bases with no gene match: 4. Germline V CDR1 and CDR2: MGHRA, YSYEKL. CDR3 sequence (DNA): TGCGCCAGCAGCCAGGACAGGCAGATGAACACTGAAGCTTTCTTT. It translates to CASSQDRQMNTEAFF.

The chain employs TRBV6-6 and TRBJ2-3; D remains unclear. V was cut by 2 bases and J by 1 base, with 10 bases left in between. Germline V gene lookup returns CDR1 MNHNY and CDR2 SVGAGI (reference sequence). The CDR3 runs 15 residues. The DNA of the CDR3 is TGTGCCAGCAGTTACCGGTCGCCCCGCACAGATACGCAGTATTTT. It is translated as CASSYRSPRTDTQYF.

This chain links TRBV5-6 with TRBJ2-5, with D perhaps matching TRBD1 or TRBD2 (6 bases each). CDR3 size: 15 residues. The V end lost 0 bases, the J end lost 5 bases, and 14 bases lay between the germline ends. Germline CDR1 and CDR2: SGHDT and YYEEEE. The CDR3, as DNA: TGTGCCAGCAGCTTGGCCCGGGGGCCCGGGGAGACCCAGTACTTC. Translating gives CASSLARGPGETQYF.

This chain joins TRBV20-1 and TRBJ2-7; D unclear. CDR1 and CDR2 (germline): DFQATT, SNEGSKA (reference sequence). The CDR3 runs to 15 residues. Trimming pared 3 bases from V and 6 bases from J, leaving 21 bases between. The CDR3 sequence: CSASHFTSRSVEQYF. CDR3 coding DNA: TGCAGTGCTAGCCACTTCACATCACGGAGCGTCGAGCAGTACTTC.

This clonotype was counted a few times. The chain links TRBV4-1 to TRBJ2-1, with no clear D. The CDR3 consists of 14 residues. CDR1 and CDR2 from the germline V gene are MGHRA and YSYEKL. V shed 0 bases and J shed 6 bases, with 9 bases lying between them. CDR3 sequence reads: CASSQEGPINEQFF. CDR3 nucleotide sequence: TGCGCCAGCAGCCAAGAAGGGCCCATCAATGAGCAGTTCTTC.

This clonotype occurred a few times. The chain combines TRBV7-9 with TRBJ1-1; 7 bases match TRBD1. With V trimmed by 11 bases and J by 4 bases, 13 bases remained unmatched. From germline, CDR1 is SEHNR and CDR2 FQNEAQ (reference sequence). There are 14 residues in the CDR3. The CDR3 protein is CAGREGALVTEAFF. DNA for the CDR3: TGTGCCGGTAGGGAGGGGGCGCTGGTCACTGAAGCTTTCTTT.

This clonotype has more than one count but fewer than ten. The chain combines TRBV12-3 or TRBV12-4 with TRBJ1-2; no firm D call. This CDR3 has 13 amino acids. Deletions cut 4 bases from V and 1 base from J, with 7 bases between. The CDR3 region is CASSSSLNYGYTF. As DNA, the CDR3 is TGTGCCAGCAGTTCCAGTCTTAACTATGGCTACACCTTC.

This chain links TRBV6-6 with TRBJ2-7; TRBD1 matches 10 bases. The V segment lost 7 bases and the J segment 6 bases; nucleotides outside the gene matches: 9. The V gene's germline CDR1 is MNHNY and CDR2 SVGAGI (reference sequence). The length of the CDR3 is 14 residues. CDR3 sequence: CASTPRGQGSEQYF. The CDR3 bases are TGTGCCAGCACCCCCCGGGGACAGGGGTCCGAGCAGTACTTC.

This clonotype came up a few times. This sequence joins TRBV27 and TRBJ1-5, with D uncertain. Trimming removed 4 bases from V and 5 bases from J, with 9 bases in between. CDR1 is MNHEY, CDR2 SMNVEV, per germline (reference sequence). This CDR3 comprises 13 residues. CDR3 coding DNA: TGTGCCAGCAGTTCAAATGTTTATCAGCCCCAGCATTTT. Translating gives CASSSNVYQPQHF.

The chain's CDR3 is CASSQRSWNSPLHF. CDR3 DNA: TGCGCCAGCAGCCAACGCTCGTGGAATTCACCCCTCCACTTT. The rearrangement links TRBV4-1 to TRBJ1-6; D is ambiguous. The germline CDR1 and CDR2 sequences are MGHRA and YSYEKL. The CDR3 length is 14 residues. Trimming removed 2 bases at V and 7 bases at J, with 9 bases between.